This T cell receptor (beta chain) emerged from a study of neoadjuvant anti-PD-1 for oral cavity cancer. At the level of the study: Patients without progression received a fourth nivolumab dose around day 43, then surgical resection on days 50-56. Study-wide findings and caveats: Higher pretreatment blood Treg/Th17 ratios correlated with higher pretreatment blood and lower post-treatment tumor TCRbeta clonality.

To note about this clone: Its specificity is not known.

J gave up 4 bases and V 2 bases, and 3 bases lay outside the gene matches. CDR1 is SNHLY, CDR2 FYNNEI, per germline. CDR3 length: 15 amino acids. Blood libraries mostly used 450 to 550 ng genomic DNA, six replicates each. Sequencing used immunoSEQ multiplex PCR; TCRdb keeps in-frame clones, though not all of them. This sample has tens of thousands of clones; approximately 80% occur once, and the top ten carry around 2.6%. V is TRBV2 and J is TRBJ2-2; 8 bases map to TRBD2. The sequence was collected from a person aged 40 to 85 with oral cavity squamous cell carcinoma. Sequences were derived from PBMCs, sampled before nivolumab (anti-PD-1) treatment. The CDR3, as DNA: TGTGCCAGCAGTGAAAGGGCGGGGGGCACCGGGGAGCTGTTTTTT. This sequence encodes CASSERAGGTGELFF.